Below are 20 T cell receptor beta chains sequenced from a single sample in a study of blood T cell repertoires in COVID-19. TCRdb keeps only in-frame clones here, not all; method: immunoSEQ multiplex PCR. The sample holds roughly 160,000 clones, around 83% seen once. What was sequenced was peripheral blood. The receptors come from a woman aged 50 to 60 with COVID-19, enrolled during active disease.

This clone was observed a single time. This rearrangement joins TRBV10-3 to TRBJ2-3; D gene ambiguous. Per germline, CDR1 ENHRY and CDR2 SYGVKD. The CDR3 sequence is 17 residues long. Between the trimmed V and J ends, which lost 5 bases and 0 bases, there was a span of 18 bases. CDR3 DNA sequence: TGTGCCATCAGTCTGCCTCAAGACGGAGCTAGCACAGATACGCAGTATTTT. Translated, it gives CAISLPQDGASTDTQYF.

The gene calls are TRBV19 and TRBJ1-2; D is perhaps TRBD1 (5 bases). V gave up 7 bases and J gave up 3 bases, with 21 bases separating them. The CDR3 is 16 amino acids. Germline CDR1 LNHDA, CDR2 SQIVND (reference sequence). For the CDR3, the DNA is TGTGCCAGTAATTGGGACTCAAACCTTGGGGACTATGGCTACACCTTC. Translated, it gives CASNWDSNLGDYGYTF.

The rearrangement joins TRBV11-2 to TRBJ2-1; TRBD2 aligns across 7 bases. V lost 3 bases, J lost 8 bases, and 4 bases stayed unmatched. CDR1 and CDR2 (germline): SGHAT, FQNNGV. This CDR3 has 13 amino acids. CDR3 region: CASSFGGGYEQFF. The CDR3, as DNA: TGTGCCAGCAGCTTTGGCGGGGGTTATGAGCAGTTCTTC.

The rearrangement joins TRBV5-1 to TRBJ2-7, with 9 bases lining up with TRBD1. In germline, CDR1 is SGHRS, CDR2 YFSETQ. V was pared by 4 bases and J by 2 bases, with 7 bases of the junction left unmatched. The CDR3 spans 15 residues. The CDR3 protein is CASSPAQGAAYEQYF. Here the CDR3 DNA reads TGCGCCAGCAGCCCAGCACAGGGGGCAGCCTACGAGCAGTACTTC. The whole variable domain, remainder taken from reference TRBV5-1 and TRBJ2-7, is KAGVTQTPRYLIKTRGQQVTLSCSPISGHRSVSWYQQTPGQGLQFLFEYFSETQRNKGNFPGRFSGRQFSNSRSEMNVSTLELGDSALYLCASSPAQGAAYEQYFGPGTRLTVT.

This clone was recorded once. The V and J genes are TRBV2 and TRBJ1-2; 7 bases line up with TRBD1. The CDR3 spans 13 residues. The junction had 8 bases not matched to a gene; V was cut back by 8 bases and J by 5 bases. The V gene's germline CDR1 is SNHLY and CDR2 FYNNEI. The CDR3 spells CASAPGQRYGYTF. As DNA, the CDR3 is TGTGCCAGCGCGCCGGGACAGAGATATGGCTACACCTTC.

The V call is TRBV7-2, the J call TRBJ1-5, with D uncertain. Trimming left V 1 base short and J 0 bases short, with 7 bases between. CDR3 length equals 15 residues. Germline V gene lookup returns CDR1 SGHTA and CDR2 FQGNSA. CDR3 in DNA: TGTGCCAGCAGCTTAGTCGGGGATAGCAATCAGCCCCAGCATTTT. Translation gives CASSLVGDSNQPQHF.

The rearrangement links TRBV9 to TRBJ2-2, with D tentatively TRBD2 (5 bases). V lost 3 bases to trimming and J lost 6 bases, with 15 bases between them. The germline V gene has CDR1 SGDLS and CDR2 YYNGEE. The CDR3 length is 15 residues. The CDR3 reads CASSARTSPAGELFF. In DNA, the CDR3 is TGTGCCAGCAGCGCCCGAACTAGTCCAGCCGGGGAGCTGTTTTTT.

This chain joins TRBV6-5 and TRBJ2-2; 8 bases are shared with TRBD2. CDR3 size: 14 residues. The V segment lost 6 bases and the J segment 1 base; nucleotides outside the gene matches: 1. Germline CDR1 is MNHEY and CDR2 is SVGAGI. CDR3 sequence: CASSRGGNTGELFF. In DNA form, the CDR3 reads TGTGCCAGCAGCCGGGGGGGGAACACCGGGGAGCTGTTTTTT.

In its sample, this clone was seen once. The CDR3 loop reads CASRFLREPIHLPSYNEQFF. The CDR3 DNA reads as TGTGCAAGTCGCTTCCTACGGGAGCCTATCCATCTTCCGTCCTACAATGAGCAGTTCTTC. This rearrangement joins TRBV12-2 to TRBJ2-1; the table names TRBD2, a call not compared with the DNA. TRBV12-2 is designated a pseudogene. CDR3 length equals 20 residues.

V and J are TRBV10-3 and TRBJ2-7, with 9 bases identical to TRBD1. The CDR3 is made up of 12 amino acids. The germline CDR1 and CDR2 sequences are ENHRY and SYGVKD. V dropped 8 bases and J dropped 5; count of bases not matched to a gene: 4. CDR3 residues: CAIGTGPDEQYF. CDR3 nucleotides: TGTGCCATCGGGACAGGGCCCGACGAGCAGTACTTC.

The chain couples TRBV3-1 (or the pseudogene TRBV3-2) to TRBJ2-1; 9 bases line up with TRBD2. Germline V gene data show CDR1 as LGHDT and CDR2 as YNNKEL (reference sequence). Unmatched junction bases numbered 19, after V lost 4 bases and J lost 9 bases. CDR3 length equals 18 residues. The CDR3 DNA reads TGTGCCAGCAGCCCCCCTGGCTCCTGGGTAGCGGGGGTCCTTGAGCAGTTCTTC. It encodes CASSPPGSWVAGVLEQFF.

The chain combines TRBV5-1 with TRBJ2-7; weak D call: TRBD2 (7 bases). The V end lost 4 bases, the J end lost 3 bases, and 20 bases lay between the germline ends. From germline, CDR1 is SGHRS and CDR2 YFSETQ. This CDR3 spans 16 amino acids. The CDR3 region has the DNA TGCGCCAGCAGCCCCAGGGAGGGGGTGACCGACTACGAGCAGTACTTC. Its protein product is CASSPREGVTDYEQYF.

The chain has TRBV30 and TRBJ1-4; D is possibly TRBD1 (5 bases). The CDR3 extends over 15 amino acids. Germline loops: CDR1 GTSNPN, CDR2 SVGIG (reference sequence). Trimming took 0 bases from V and 5 from J, leaving 13 bases between them. CDR3 amino acids: CAWSVGSGRNEKLFF. The DNA of the CDR3 is TGTGCCTGGAGTGTAGGGTCAGGGAGGAATGAAAAACTGTTTTTT.

CDR3 sequence: CASRWEGLNEKLFF. In DNA form, the CDR3 reads TGTGCCAGCAGATGGGAGGGACTTAATGAAAAACTGTTTTTT. The genes are TRBV28 and TRBJ1-4; TRBD1 is a possible D gene (5 bases). Trimming pared 6 bases from V and 4 bases from J, leaving 12 bases between. The CDR3 has 14 amino acids. Germline CDR1 MDHEN, CDR2 SYDVKM. Full variable domain (outside the CDR3, taken from reference TRBV28 and TRBJ1-4): DVKVTQSSRYLVKRTGEKVFLECVQDMDHENMFWYRQDPGLGLRLIYFSYDVKMKEKGDIPEGYSVSREKKERFSLILESASTNQTSMYLCASRWEGLNEKLFFGSGTQLSVL.

The CDR3 protein is CASSENRVEYNEQFF. The CDR3 DNA follows: TGCGCCAGCAGTGAAAACAGAGTGGAATACAATGAGCAGTTCTTC. The V and J genes are TRBV10-1 and TRBJ2-1; D not resolved. The V gene's germline CDR1 is WNHNN and CDR2 SYGVQD (reference sequence). This CDR3 has 15 residues. V shed 3 bases and J shed 4 bases, with 13 bases lying between them.

The chain joins TRBV7-3 to TRBJ1-1, with D perhaps TRBD1 (5 bases). The germline V and J ends were trimmed by 4 bases and 4 bases, with 13 bases remaining between them. The CDR3 sequence is 14 residues long. From germline, CDR1 is SGHTA and CDR2 FQGTGA. The CDR3 bases are TGTGCCAGCAGCTCCCAGGGTGGCGTCACTGAAGCTTTCTTT. Translating it yields CASSSQGGVTEAFF.

The gene calls are TRBV4-1 and TRBJ1-1; D call uncertain. Trimming cost V 1 base and J 0 bases, with 6 bases left between them. Germline values: CDR1 MGHRA, CDR2 YSYEKL. The CDR3 has 14 residues. CDR3 bases: TGCGCCAGCAGCCAAGGGAGAATGAACACTGAAGCTTTCTTT. This gives the protein CASSQGRMNTEAFF.

This clone was found once. J is TRBJ2-3 and V is TRBV18; D is uncertain. V lost 1 base, J lost 2 bases, and 7 bases lay in between. The CDR3 is 14 amino acids. The germline V gene has CDR1 KGHSH and CDR2 LQKENI. Written as DNA, the CDR3 is TGTGCCAGCTCACCACGGCAGGCCACAGATACGCAGTATTTT. Residues: CASSPRQATDTQYF.

The chain recombines TRBV10-3 with TRBJ1-5; no clear D gene. Trimming stripped 3 bases from V and 0 bases from J, with 9 bases between. Per germline, CDR1 ENHRY and CDR2 SYGVKD. The CDR3 contains 15 residues. CDR3 sequence reads: CAISDGRISNQPQHF. CDR3 nucleotides: TGTGCCATCAGTGATGGCAGGATTAGCAATCAGCCCCAGCATTTT.

V gene TRBV24-1 combines with J gene TRBJ1-5; D perhaps matches TRBD1 (6 bases). Germline V lookup: CDR1 KGHDR, CDR2 SFDVKD. There are 14 residues in the CDR3. Trimming pared 7 bases from V and 1 base from J, leaving 10 bases between. Written as DNA, the CDR3 is TGTGCCACCAGCCCGACAGGAAGCAATCAGCCCCAGCATTTT. Its protein is CATSPTGSNQPQHF.